This entry lists 18 T cell receptor beta chains sequenced from one sample in a study of CD8 T cells in ankylosing spondylitis. TCRdb used MiXCR to reprocess the 5' RACE reads, holding one entry per CDR3 protein. The sample holds 310,000 or so distinct CDR3 sequences; about 19% are singletons and the top ten take less than 9.5%. Sequenced: blood, either unsorted or a sorted T cell fraction (not recorded which). The source is a male donor with ankylosing spondylitis or in good health (not recorded which).

V and J are TRBV7-3 and TRBJ1-1, with 8 bases lining up with TRBD1. CDR3 length: 15 residues. CDR1 and CDR2 from the germline V gene are SGHTA and FQGTGA. V lost 5 bases to trimming and J lost 0 bases; unmatched junction nucleotides: 5. As DNA, the CDR3 is TGTGCCAGCAGCCCCAACAGGGGGATGAACACTGAAGCTTTCTTT. This gives the protein CASSPNRGMNTEAFF.

This clonotype was counted a few times. The rearrangement links TRBV3-1 to TRBJ2-2; D is undetermined. CDR3 length equals 11 residues. With 10 bases removed from V and 6 bases from J, the gap between germline ends came to 9 bases. Per the germline V gene, CDR1 is LGHDT and CDR2 is YNNKEL (reference sequence). CDR3 region: CATDSAGELFF. The DNA for the CDR3 is TGTGCCACAGACTCGGCCGGGGAGCTGTTTTTT.

This clonotype occurred a few times. V is TRBV7-8 and J is TRBJ2-1, with D perhaps matching TRBD2 (5 bases). Germline CDR1 and CDR2: SGHVS and FQNEAQ. Trimming removed 0 bases at V and 7 bases at J, with 22 bases between. This CDR3 spans 18 amino acids. CDR3 nucleotide sequence: TGTGCCAGCAGCTTAGCAAATGTTCCGGGGAAAACTTGGAATGAGCAGTTCTTC. Translated: CASSLANVPGKTWNEQFF. Combining the CDR3 with reference TRBV7-8 and TRBJ2-1 gives the whole variable domain GAGVSQSPRYKVAKRGQDVALRCDPISGHVSLFWYQQALGQGPEFLTYFQNEAQLDKSGLPSDRFFAERPEGSVSTLKIQRTQQEDSAVYLCASSLANVPGKTWNEQFFGPGTRLTVL.

The chain has TRBV12-3 or TRBV12-4 and TRBJ2-7, with D unresolved. V was cut by 3 bases and J by 4 bases, with 7 bases left in between. The CDR3 is made up of 12 amino acids. The CDR3 region is CASSFDGYEQYV. CDR3 coding DNA: TGTGCCAGCAGTTTTGACGGGTACGAGCAGTACGTC.

The chain is built from TRBV12-3 or TRBV12-4 and TRBJ2-1; the match to TRBD2 covers 9 bases. The V and J ends lost 3 bases and 5 bases, in that order; junction bases with no gene match: 2. The CDR3 length is 14 residues. The CDR3 DNA reads as TGTGCCAGCAGTTTGGCGGGGGGGAACAATGAGCAGTTCTTC. Translated, it gives CASSLAGGNNEQFF.

The CDR3 region has the DNA TGCAGCGTAGCCGGGACTAGCGGAGGTGGGGCGGATACGCAGTATTTT. Its protein product is CSVAGTSGGGADTQYF. The chain uses TRBV29-1 and TRBJ2-3; 11 bases align to TRBD2. Germline loops: CDR1 SQVTM, CDR2 ANQGSEA. The V gene end was trimmed by 6 bases and the J gene end by 6 bases; junction bases not matched to a gene: 14. The CDR3 runs to 16 residues.

This clonotype was seen a few times. The chain is built from TRBV7-2 and TRBJ2-5; a possible D gene is TRBD1 (5 bases). The ends were cut back, 6 bases at V and 4 bases at J, with 15 bases in the middle. Germline V CDR1 and CDR2: SGHTA, FQGNSA. There are 14 residues in the CDR3. This CDR3 reads CASSKDQGRETQYF. CDR3 nucleotide sequence: TGTGCCAGCAGTAAAGACCAGGGCCGAGAGACCCAGTACTTC. The entire variable domain, with the rest obtained from reference TRBV7-2 and TRBJ2-5, is as follows: GAGVSQSPSNKVTEKGKDVELRCDPISGHTALYWYRQSLGQGLEFLIYFQGNSAPDKSGLPSDRFSAERTGGSVSTLTIQRTQQEDSAVYLCASSKDQGRETQYFGPGTRLLVL.

This clonotype has just a few counts. This rearrangement joins TRBV6-1 to TRBJ2-3; D uncertain. CDR1 is MNHNS and CDR2 is SASEGT in the germline V gene. The CDR3 is made up of 16 amino acids. V gave up 6 bases and J gave up 0 bases, with 16 bases separating them. The CDR3 bases are TGTGCCAGCAGCCCTCGCAGACCAGAAAGCACAGATACGCAGTATTTT. Translated, it gives CASSPRRPESTDTQYF.

The CDR3 DNA is TGCGCCAGCAGCTTGGTCCCCAGGGATCGGGTTGTAAGGGACAATGAGCAGTTCTTC. This codes for CASSLVPRDRVVRDNEQFF. The J gene is TRBJ2-1, the V gene TRBV5-1; D possibly corresponds to TRBD1 (5 bases). The germline V and J ends were trimmed by 0 bases and 5 bases, with 24 bases remaining between them. CDR3 length equals 19 residues. Looked up from germline, CDR1 is SGHRS and CDR2 is YFSETQ.

This clonotype showed up just a few times. The V gene is TRBV3-1, the J gene TRBJ2-2; a weak D match, TRBD1 (6 bases). The CDR3 sequence is 16 residues long. V was trimmed by 0 bases and J by 1 base, leaving 9 bases between them. Germline lookup yields CDR1 LGHDT and CDR2 YNNKEL (reference sequence). In DNA, the CDR3 is TGTGCCAGCAGCCAAGAATCGACAGGGAACACCGGGGAGCTGTTTTTT. Amino acids: CASSQESTGNTGELFF.

This sequence joins TRBV10-3 and TRBJ2-5; D is perhaps TRBD2 (6 bases). The CDR3 length is 15 residues. Germline CDR1 reads ENHRY; CDR2 reads SYGVKD. V was pared by 3 bases and J by 0 bases, with 11 bases between. CDR3 DNA sequence: TGTGCCATCAGTGATTCAGGAGGGCACCAAGAGACCCAGTACTTC. Amino acids: CAISDSGGHQETQYF.

This clonotype was seen more than once but under ten times. The rearrangement links TRBV4-2 to TRBJ2-5; weak D call: TRBD2 (5 bases). Trimming left V 3 bases short and J 1 base short, with 15 bases between. Germline V CDR1 and CDR2: LGHNA, YNFKEQ. The length of the CDR3 is 16 residues. The CDR3 nucleotides read TGTGCCAGCAGCCAGTCCGGGAACGTGGCCCAAGAGACCCAGTACTTC. It yields the protein CASSQSGNVAQETQYF.

The rearrangement uses TRBV29-1 and TRBJ1-1; D is possibly TRBD1 (5 bases). The germline V gene encodes CDR1 SQVTM and CDR2 ANQGSEA. The V end was cut by 5 bases, the J end by 2 bases, with 15 bases between. This CDR3 comprises 14 residues. The CDR3: CSVSGGGVNTEAFF. CDR3 nucleotide sequence: TGCAGCGTTTCAGGCGGGGGAGTTAACACTGAAGCTTTCTTT. The variable domain in full, with the rest retrieved from reference TRBV29-1 and TRBJ1-1, is SAVISQKPSRDICQRGTSLTIQCQVDSQVTMMFWYRQQPGQSLTLIATANQGSEATYESGFVIDKFPISRPNLTFSTLTVSNMSPEDSSIYLCSVSGGGVNTEAFFGQGTRLTVV.

This clonotype was picked up a small number of times. This rearrangement joins TRBV5-1 to TRBJ2-5, with TRBD2 as a possible D gene (5 bases). This CDR3 region has 14 residues. Germline-derived CDR1 and CDR2 are SGHRS and YFSETQ. The ends were cut back, 4 bases at V and 5 bases at J, with 15 bases in the middle. The CDR3 coding sequence is TGCGCCAGCAGCGTAACCCCCGGCGGGGAGACCCAGTACTTC. Translated, it gives CASSVTPGGETQYF.

The J gene is TRBJ1-1, the V gene TRBV5-1, with D possibly matching TRBD1 (6 bases). V gave up 4 bases and J gave up 1 base, with 14 bases separating them. The CDR3 is 15 residues long. CDR1 and CDR2 (germline): SGHRS, YFSETQ. The CDR3 coding sequence is TGCGCCAGCAGCCAGGACAGCCCAGCGAACACTGAAGCTTTCTTT. Translated, it gives CASSQDSPANTEAFF.

The chain links TRBV20-1 to TRBJ2-3, with D tentatively TRBD2 (5 bases). Germline V CDR1 and CDR2: DFQATT, SNEGSKA (reference sequence). The CDR3 covers 13 residues. V was clipped by 8 bases and J by 2 bases, with 14 bases between them. The CDR3 reads CSPRDSLTDTQYF. The CDR3 DNA sequence: TGCAGTCCCCGGGATTCCCTCACAGATACGCAGTATTTT.

The chain couples TRBV7-3 to TRBJ2-1; 7 positions agree with TRBD2. The CDR3 runs 15 residues. Germline CDR1 and CDR2: SGHTA and FQGTGA. J was trimmed by 3 bases and V by 2 bases; bases with no gene match: 4. CDR3 in amino acids: CASSLGGRVYNEQFF. CDR3 sequence (DNA): TGTGCCAGCAGCTTAGGCGGGAGAGTCTACAATGAGCAGTTCTTC.

This clonotype was counted a few times. The rearrangement joins TRBV20-1 to TRBJ1-5; TRBD1 might be the D (5 bases). The CDR3 length is 16 residues. Germline V gene data show CDR1 as DFQATT and CDR2 as SNEGSKA (reference sequence). V dropped 3 bases and J dropped 1 base, with 16 bases sitting between them. DNA of the CDR3: TGCAGTGCTAGCTCCGGGACCCCATGGAGCAATCAGCCCCAGCATTTT. As protein: CSASSGTPWSNQPQHF.